The next 7 T cell receptor beta chains were all read from a single sample in a study of blood T cell repertoires in COVID-19. Some clones are missing from TCRdb's copy, which holds only in-frame ones; the method was immunoSEQ multiplex PCR. This table holds about 200,000 clones, approximately 89% found once. The specimen was PBMCs or T cells enriched from blood (not recorded which). Every receptor here comes from a young woman with acute COVID-19.

The chain employs TRBV28 and TRBJ1-1, with 9 bases that match TRBD1. This CDR3 is built from 14 residues. With 4 bases clipped from V and 4 bases from J, the junction kept 4 bases outside the gene matches. In germline, CDR1 is MDHEN, CDR2 SYDVKM. CDR3 protein: CASSWTGEGTEAFF. The CDR3 bases are TGTGCCAGCAGTTGGACAGGGGAGGGCACTGAAGCTTTCTTT.

This chain connects TRBV14 to TRBJ1-2, with a possible D match to TRBD1 (6 bases). The germline V and J ends were trimmed by 4 bases and 0 bases, with 15 bases remaining between them. From germline, CDR1 is SGHDN and CDR2 FVKESK. The CDR3 covers 16 residues. The CDR3 sequence is CASSPGGGRANYGYTF. The CDR3 DNA reads as TGTGCCAGCAGCCCGGGCGGGGGCAGGGCTAACTATGGCTACACCTTC.

The chain combines TRBV7-9 with TRBJ2-1, with TRBD2 matching 8 bases. V was clipped by 5 bases and J by 8 bases; unmatched bases: 11. Germline loops: CDR1 SEHNR, CDR2 FQNEAQ (reference sequence). This CDR3 region has 15 residues. The CDR3 DNA follows: TGTGCCAGCAGCCCTCGGGGGGGCCTCAGGGATGAGCAGTTCTTC. Translation gives CASSPRGGLRDEQFF.

This clone came up a few times. The rearrangement joins TRBV5-1 to TRBJ2-7; D might be TRBD2 (6 bases). Trimming shortened V by 4 bases and J by 3 bases, and 14 bases separated the two germline ends. Germline assignment: CDR1 SGHRS and CDR2 YFSETQ. The CDR3 totals 14 residues. Here the CDR3 reads CASSPNGGSYEQYF. The CDR3 nucleotides read TGCGCCAGCAGCCCGAACGGGGGAAGCTACGAGCAGTACTTC.

The chain recombines TRBV6-5 with TRBJ1-1, with D hard to call. CDR1 is MNHEY and CDR2 is SVGAGI in the germline V gene. Trimming took off 5 bases at V and 5 bases at J, with 15 bases between the two ends. The CDR3 is made up of 14 amino acids. This CDR3 is CASSPQTRSTEAFF. CDR3 in DNA: TGTGCCAGCAGTCCCCAGACACGGTCGACTGAAGCTTTCTTT.

The chain is built from TRBV7-9 and TRBJ2-7, with D possibly matching TRBD1 (5 bases). The ends were cut back, 0 bases at V and 7 bases at J, with 10 bases in the middle. CDR3 length equals 13 residues. Germline V CDR1 and CDR2: SEHNR, FQNEAQ (reference sequence). The chain's CDR3 is CASSLAGDWEQYF. The CDR3 region has the DNA TGTGCCAGCAGCTTAGCAGGGGATTGGGAGCAGTACTTC.

V and J are TRBV3-1 (or the pseudogene TRBV3-2) and TRBJ2-1, with 8 bases matching TRBD1. Germline V gene sequence: CDR1 LGHDT, CDR2 YNNKEL (reference sequence). With V trimmed by 1 base and J by 5 bases, 4 bases remained unmatched. The CDR3 spans 15 residues. The CDR3 sequence: CASSQAGGADNEQFF. The CDR3 region has the DNA TGTGCCAGCAGCCAAGCAGGGGGCGCTGACAATGAGCAGTTCTTC.